Each of the 7 T cell receptor beta chains below was sequenced from the same sample in a study of identical twins. TCRdb fed the 5' RACE reads into MiXCR, producing one record per CDR3 protein. The sample holds roughly 630,000 distinct CDR3 sequences, under 8.5% seen once. These data also featured in a second study, about yellow fever vaccine responses in identical twins.

Sequences were obtained from PBMCs. These receptors all come from a woman between 18 and 29 years old in good health.

This chain links TRBV5-1 with TRBJ1-1; weak D call: TRBD1 (6 bases). The CDR3 is 14 residues long. The germline V and J ends were trimmed by 3 bases and 1 base, with 10 bases remaining between them. Germline V gene sequence: CDR1 SGHRS, CDR2 YFSETQ. The CDR3 reads CASSWGDTNTEAFF. Here the CDR3 DNA reads TGCGCCAGCAGCTGGGGGGACACGAACACTGAAGCTTTCTTT.

This clonotype was observed a handful of times. The J gene is TRBJ2-2, the V gene TRBV12-3 or TRBV12-4; perhaps TRBD2 as D (5 bases). This CDR3 is built from 14 residues. V lost 3 bases, J lost 7 bases, and 12 bases lay in between. CDR3 sequence: CASSFGSASGELFF. In nucleotides, the CDR3 is TGTGCCAGCAGTTTCGGTAGCGCCAGCGGGGAGCTGTTTTTT.

The rearrangement uses TRBV5-1 and TRBJ2-3, with 12 nucleotides matching TRBD2. Germline assignment: CDR1 SGHRS and CDR2 YFSETQ. Trimming took 2 bases from V and 8 from J; bases not matched to a gene: 15. The CDR3 has 18 residues. The CDR3 bases are TGCGCCAGCAGCTTACGGCCGGGACTAGCGGGCCCGGGTGTTACGCAGTATTTT. Protein: CASSLRPGLAGPGVTQYF.

This clonotype was observed a few times. This chain uses TRBV29-1 with TRBJ2-7, with 11 bases aligning to TRBD1. Unmatched junction bases numbered 12, after V lost 7 bases and J lost 4 bases. Germline V gives CDR1 SQVTM, CDR2 ANQGSEA. The CDR3 extends over 15 amino acids. Written as DNA, the CDR3 is TGCAGCGGATCCTTAGTGGACAGGGGGCTGTACGAGCAGTACTTC. It translates to CSGSLVDRGLYEQYF.

This clonotype was seen at least ten times. The chain is built from TRBV12-3 or TRBV12-4 and TRBJ2-5, with 7 bases matching TRBD1. The CDR3 is 13 amino acids. V trimming: 6 bases; J trimming: 5 bases; junction bases outside the gene matches: 6. CDR3 nucleotides: TGTGCCAGCAGCTCGACAGGGTCCGAGACCCAGTACTTC. Protein: CASSSTGSETQYF.

V gene TRBV4-2 combines with J gene TRBJ2-7; TRBD2 agrees at 14 bases. This CDR3 contains 18 residues. The V gene end was trimmed by 5 bases and the J gene end by 2 bases; junction bases not matched to a gene: 11. Germline-derived CDR1 and CDR2 are LGHNA and YNFKEQ. In DNA form, the CDR3 reads TGTGCCAGCAGCTCATCCCCGGGACTAGCGGGAGAAACCTACGAGCAGTACTTC. The encoded protein is CASSSSPGLAGETYEQYF.

There are a few counts of this clonotype. V usage is TRBV6-1 and J usage is TRBJ1-5, with 8 bases aligning to TRBD1. V dropped 7 bases and J dropped 4; count of bases not matched to a gene: 6. Germline-derived CDR1 and CDR2 are MNHNS and SASEGT. The CDR3 covers 14 residues. The chain's CDR3 is CASTLQGGNQPQHF. The CDR3 DNA follows: TGTGCCAGCACCTTACAGGGGGGGAATCAGCCCCAGCATTTT.